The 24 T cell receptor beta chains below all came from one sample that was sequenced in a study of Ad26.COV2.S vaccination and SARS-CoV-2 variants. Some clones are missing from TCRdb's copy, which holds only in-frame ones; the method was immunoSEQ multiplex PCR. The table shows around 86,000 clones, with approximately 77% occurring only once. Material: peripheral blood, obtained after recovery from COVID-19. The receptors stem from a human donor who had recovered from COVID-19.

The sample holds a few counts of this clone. CDR3 bases: TGTGCCAGCAGCCGGATTCCGGGACAGGGAGTGAACACTGAAGCTTTCTTT. This gives the protein CASSRIPGQGVNTEAFF. The chain joins TRBV5-4 to TRBJ1-1; 9 bases match TRBD1. Germline trimming cut 4 bases from V and 0 bases from J; bases unmatched to any gene: 10. In germline, CDR1 is SGHNT, CDR2 YYREEE (reference sequence). The CDR3 runs 17 residues.

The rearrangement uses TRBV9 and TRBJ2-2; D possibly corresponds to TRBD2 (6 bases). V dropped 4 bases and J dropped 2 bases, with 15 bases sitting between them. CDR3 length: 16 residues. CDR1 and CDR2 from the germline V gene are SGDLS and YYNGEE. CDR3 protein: CASSLYSGGNTGELFF. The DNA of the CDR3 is TGTGCCAGCAGCCTCTACTCCGGGGGAAACACCGGGGAGCTGTTTTTT.

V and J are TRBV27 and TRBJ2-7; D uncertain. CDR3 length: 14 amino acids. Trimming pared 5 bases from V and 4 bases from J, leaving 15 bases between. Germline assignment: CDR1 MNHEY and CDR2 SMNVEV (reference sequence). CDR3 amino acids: CASSRAYESYEQYF. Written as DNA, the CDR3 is TGTGCCAGCAGTAGGGCCTACGAGTCTTACGAGCAGTACTTC.

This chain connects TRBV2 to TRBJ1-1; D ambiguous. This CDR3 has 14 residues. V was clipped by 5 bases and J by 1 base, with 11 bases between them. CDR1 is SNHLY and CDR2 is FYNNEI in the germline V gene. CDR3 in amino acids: CASSRGMRNTEAFF. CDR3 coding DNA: TGTGCCAGCAGTCGAGGGATGCGGAACACTGAAGCTTTCTTT.

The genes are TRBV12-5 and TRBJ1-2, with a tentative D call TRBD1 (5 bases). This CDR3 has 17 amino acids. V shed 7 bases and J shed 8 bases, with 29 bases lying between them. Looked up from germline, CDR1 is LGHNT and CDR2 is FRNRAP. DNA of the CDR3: TGTGCTAGTGACCATAAGGGGAGCGACAGAGGAGGTACGGGCTACACCTTC. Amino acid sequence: CASDHKGSDRGGTGYTF.

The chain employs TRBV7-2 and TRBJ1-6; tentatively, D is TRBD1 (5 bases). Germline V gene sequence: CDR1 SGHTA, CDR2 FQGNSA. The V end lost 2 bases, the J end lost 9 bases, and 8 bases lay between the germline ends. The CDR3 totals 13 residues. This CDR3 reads CASSLQGSSPLHF. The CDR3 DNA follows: TGTGCCAGCAGCTTACAGGGTAGTTCACCCCTCCACTTT.

This CDR3 is CASSSTGVGQETQYF. CDR3 nucleotide sequence: TGTGCCAGCAGTTCGACAGGGGTGGGCCAAGAGACCCAGTACTTC. The chain couples TRBV28 to TRBJ2-5; 8 nucleotides agree with TRBD1. The germline V gene has CDR1 MDHEN and CDR2 SYDVKM. With 4 bases clipped from V and 1 base from J, the junction kept 5 bases outside the gene matches. The CDR3 consists of 15 residues.

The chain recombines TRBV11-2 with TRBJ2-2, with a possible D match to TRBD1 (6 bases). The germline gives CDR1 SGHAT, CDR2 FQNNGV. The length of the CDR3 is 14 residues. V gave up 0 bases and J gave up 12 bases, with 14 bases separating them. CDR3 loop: CASSLDPGQIKLFF. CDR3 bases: TGTGCCAGCAGCTTAGACCCCGGACAGATTAAGCTGTTTTTT.

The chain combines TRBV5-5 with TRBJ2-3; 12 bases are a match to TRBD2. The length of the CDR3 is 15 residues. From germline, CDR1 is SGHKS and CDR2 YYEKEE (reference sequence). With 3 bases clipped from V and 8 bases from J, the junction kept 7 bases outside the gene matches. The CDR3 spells CASSSRLAGEATQYF. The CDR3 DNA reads TGTGCCAGCAGCTCCCGACTAGCGGGAGAAGCTACGCAGTATTTT.

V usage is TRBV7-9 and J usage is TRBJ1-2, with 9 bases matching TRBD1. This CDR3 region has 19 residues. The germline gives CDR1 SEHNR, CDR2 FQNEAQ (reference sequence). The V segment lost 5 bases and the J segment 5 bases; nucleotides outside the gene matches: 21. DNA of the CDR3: TGTGCCAGCAGCCCTCTCACGGGACAGGGAGGCCCCCTGAATTATGGCTACACCTTC. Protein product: CASSPLTGQGGPLNYGYTF. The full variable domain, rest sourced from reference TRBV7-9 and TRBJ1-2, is DTGVSQNPRHKITKRGQNVTFRCDPISEHNRLYWYRQTLGQGPEFLTYFQNEAQLEKSRLLSDRFSAERPKGSFSTLEIQRTEQGDSAMYLCASSPLTGQGGPLNYGYTFGSGTRLTVV.

CDR3 region: CASSQDAWGSQNEKLFF. The CDR3 DNA sequence: TGCGCCAGCAGCCAAGATGCTTGGGGGAGTCAGAATGAAAAACTGTTTTTT. The chain couples TRBV4-3 to TRBJ1-4, with D possibly matching TRBD1 (5 bases). Germline V lookup: CDR1 LGHNA, CDR2 YSLEER. The CDR3 extends over 17 amino acids. The ends were cut back, 0 bases at V and 5 bases at J, with 16 bases in the middle.

The CDR3 nucleotides are TGTGCCAGCAGTTCCTTAAGAAAATTTTACGAGCAGTACTTC. The encoded protein is CASSSLRKFYEQYF. The genes are TRBV6-5 and TRBJ2-7; the D is unclear. The V gene's germline CDR1 is MNHEY and CDR2 SVGAGI. The ends were cut back, 4 bases at V and 4 bases at J, with 14 bases in the middle. The CDR3 contains 14 residues.

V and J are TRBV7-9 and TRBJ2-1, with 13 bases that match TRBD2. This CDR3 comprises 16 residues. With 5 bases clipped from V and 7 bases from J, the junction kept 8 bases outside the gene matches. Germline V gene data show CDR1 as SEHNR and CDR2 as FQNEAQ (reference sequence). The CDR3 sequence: CASSPRTSGSLNEQFF. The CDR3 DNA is TGTGCCAGCAGCCCGAGGACTAGCGGGAGTCTGAATGAGCAGTTCTTC.

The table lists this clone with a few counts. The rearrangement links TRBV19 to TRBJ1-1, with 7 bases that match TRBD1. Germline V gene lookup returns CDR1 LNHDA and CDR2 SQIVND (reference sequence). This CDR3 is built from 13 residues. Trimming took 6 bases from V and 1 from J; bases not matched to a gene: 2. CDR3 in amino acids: CASSWDRNTEAFF. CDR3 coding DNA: TGTGCCAGTAGCTGGGACAGGAACACTGAAGCTTTCTTT.

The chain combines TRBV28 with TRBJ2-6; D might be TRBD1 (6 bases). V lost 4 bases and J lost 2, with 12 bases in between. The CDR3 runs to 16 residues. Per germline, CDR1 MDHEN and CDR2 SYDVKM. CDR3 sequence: CASSSNRVAGANVLTF. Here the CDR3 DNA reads TGTGCCAGCAGTTCAAACAGGGTTGCTGGGGCCAACGTCCTGACTTTC.

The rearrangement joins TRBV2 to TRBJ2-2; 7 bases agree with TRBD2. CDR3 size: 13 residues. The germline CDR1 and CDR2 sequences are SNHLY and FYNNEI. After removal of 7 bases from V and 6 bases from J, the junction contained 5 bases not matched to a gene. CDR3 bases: TGTGCCAGCACCGGACTAGTTCCCGGGGAGCTGTTTTTT. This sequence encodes CASTGLVPGELFF.

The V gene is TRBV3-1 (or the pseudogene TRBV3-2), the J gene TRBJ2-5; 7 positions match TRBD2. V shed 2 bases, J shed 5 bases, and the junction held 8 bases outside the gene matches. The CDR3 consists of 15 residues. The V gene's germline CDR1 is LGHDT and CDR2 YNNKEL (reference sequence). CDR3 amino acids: CASSQRGSHRETQYF. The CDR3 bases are TGTGCCAGCAGCCAACGCGGGAGTCATCGGGAGACCCAGTACTTC.

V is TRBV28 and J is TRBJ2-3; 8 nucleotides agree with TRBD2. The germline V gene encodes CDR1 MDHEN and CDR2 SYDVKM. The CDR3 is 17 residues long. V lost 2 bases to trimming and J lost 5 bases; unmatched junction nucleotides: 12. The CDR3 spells CASSLPSAGVGLDTQYF. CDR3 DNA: TGTGCCAGCAGTTTACCCTCAGCGGGAGTCGGGTTAGATACGCAGTATTTT.

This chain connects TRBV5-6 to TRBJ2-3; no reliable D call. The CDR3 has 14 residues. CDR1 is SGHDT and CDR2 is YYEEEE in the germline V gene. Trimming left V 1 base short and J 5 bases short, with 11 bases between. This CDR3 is CASSLSLTQDTQYF. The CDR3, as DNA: TGTGCCAGCAGCTTGAGTCTAACTCAAGATACGCAGTATTTT.

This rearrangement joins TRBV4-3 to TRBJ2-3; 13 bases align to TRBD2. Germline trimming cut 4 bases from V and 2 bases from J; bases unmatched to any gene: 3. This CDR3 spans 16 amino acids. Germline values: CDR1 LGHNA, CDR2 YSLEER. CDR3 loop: CASSLGTSGITDTQYF. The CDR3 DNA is TGCGCCAGCAGCCTGGGGACTAGCGGGATCACAGATACGCAGTATTTT.

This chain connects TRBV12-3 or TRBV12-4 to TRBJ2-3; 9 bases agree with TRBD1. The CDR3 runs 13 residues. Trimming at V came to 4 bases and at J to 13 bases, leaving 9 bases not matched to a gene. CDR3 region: CASSSSGTGNEYF. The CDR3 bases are TGTGCCAGCAGTTCCTCCGGGACAGGGAATGAGTATTTT.

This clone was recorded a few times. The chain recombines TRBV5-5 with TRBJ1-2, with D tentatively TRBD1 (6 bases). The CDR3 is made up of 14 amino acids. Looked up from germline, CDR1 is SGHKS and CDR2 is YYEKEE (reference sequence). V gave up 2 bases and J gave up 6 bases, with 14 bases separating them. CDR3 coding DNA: TGTGCCAGCAGCTTTTCGGGGGGGGCTGATGGCTACACCTTC. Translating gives CASSFSGGADGYTF.

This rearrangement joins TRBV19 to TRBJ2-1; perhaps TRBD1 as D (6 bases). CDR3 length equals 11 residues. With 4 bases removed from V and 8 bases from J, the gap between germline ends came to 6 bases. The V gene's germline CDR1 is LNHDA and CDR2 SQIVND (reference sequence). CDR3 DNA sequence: TGTGCCAGTAGTAACAGGGATGAGCAGTTCTTC. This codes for CASSNRDEQFF.

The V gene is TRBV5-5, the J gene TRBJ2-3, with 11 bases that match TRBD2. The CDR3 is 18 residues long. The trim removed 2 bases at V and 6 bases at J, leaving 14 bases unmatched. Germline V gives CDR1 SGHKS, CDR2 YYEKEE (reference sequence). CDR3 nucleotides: TGTGCCAGCAGCTTAACGGATAGACTAGCGGGGTTAGAGGATACGCAGTATTTT. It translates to CASSLTDRLAGLEDTQYF.